A selection of T cell receptor beta chains follows, all from one sample in a study of cytomegalovirus exposure and HLA in healthy donors. Clones were sequenced by immunoSEQ multiplex PCR, and TCRdb holds only the in-frame ones, with some missing. The sample holds 150,000 to 200,000 clones, more than 70% seen once. Material: PBMCs. These receptors were taken from a woman aged 35 to 49 in good health and CMV-seropositive. Each CDR3 is given with its conserved first and last residue. A D gene is named only where the DNA matches it firmly. A clone size is listed for some rows: how often the clone was seen (once, few, many), or a class if it is expanded.

clone size	V gene	J gene	D gene	CDR3 protein	CDR3 DNA
NA	TRBV7-3	TRBJ2-3	NA	CASSAGSGSNTDTQYF	TGTGCCAGCAGCGCTGGATCCGGGAGCAACACAGATACGCAGTATTTT
NA	TRBV9	TRBJ2-5	TRBD2	CASSTQRDPGATQYF	TGTGCCAGCAGCACCCAGCGGGATCCAGGAGCGACCCAGTACTTC
NA	TRBV7-8	TRBJ1-2	NA	CASSLATGPMANYGYTF	TGTGCCAGCAGCTTAGCGACAGGCCCCATGGCTAACTATGGCTACACCTTC
NA	TRBV2	TRBJ2-7	TRBD1	CASSHGTGGEGYEQYF	TGTGCCAGCAGTCACGGGACAGGGGGGGAGGGCTACGAGCAGTACTTC
NA	TRBV6-5	TRBJ1-2	NA	CASSQQGYGYTF	TGTGCCAGCAGTCAGCAGGGTTATGGCTACACCTTC
NA	TRBV7-6	TRBJ2-4	TRBD2	CASSPSRGDIQYF	TGTGCCAGCTCCCCCAGTCGGGGGGACATTCAGTACTTC
NA	TRBV6-5	TRBJ2-1	TRBD1	CASSYQGVSEQFF	TGTGCCAGCAGTTACCAGGGGGTAAGCGAGCAGTTCTTC
few	TRBV6-5	TRBJ1-1	NA	CASRDGSRNTEAFF	TGTGCCAGCAGAGACGGGAGCCGGAACACTGAAGCTTTCTTT
few	TRBV28	TRBJ2-7	NA	CASTRRLTYEQYF	TGTGCCAGCACCAGAAGACTTACCTACGAGCAGTACTTC
few	TRBV5-1	TRBJ2-1	TRBD2	CASSSGLAGLPSYNEQFF	TGCGCCAGCAGCTCCGGACTAGCGGGGCTCCCCTCCTACAATGAGCAGTTCTTC
NA	TRBV19	TRBJ1-2	NA	CASSIGTDSGYGYTF	TGTGCCAGTAGTATCGGAACGGACAGCGGTTATGGCTACACCTTC
few	TRBV7-9	TRBJ1-2	NA	CASRGPTSNGYTF	TGTGCCAGCCGAGGCCCGACCTCGAATGGCTACACCTTC
NA	TRBV18	TRBJ2-7	NA	CASSLQGVAYEQYF	TGTGCCAGCTCACTACAGGGCGTTGCCTACGAGCAGTACTTC